Presented here are 27 T cell receptor beta chains from one specimen sequenced in a study of cytomegalovirus exposure and HLA in healthy donors. This PCR relied on a set of 60 Vbeta primers and 13 Jbeta primers. Sequencing was performed with immunoSEQ multiplex PCR; in TCRdb, only in-frame clones are kept and a portion is missing. Here the sample spans some 120,000 clones, 65% to 90% being singletons. Sequenced: PBMCs. Receptors originate from a male donor in good health and CMV-seropositive.

This CDR3 is CASSHRTGYNEQFF. The CDR3 DNA reads as TGCGCCAGCAGCCATAGGACAGGTTACAATGAGCAGTTCTTC. J is TRBJ2-1 and V is TRBV23-1; 7 nucleotides agree with TRBD1. TRBV23-1 is reported as an ORF; its role is uncertain. After removal of 6 bases from V and 4 bases from J, the junction contained 6 bases not matched to a gene. The CDR3 length is 14 residues.

The chain combines TRBV27 with TRBJ2-7, with 8 nucleotides matching TRBD2. Trimming at V came to 6 bases and at J to 3 bases, leaving 4 bases not matched to a gene. The CDR3 is made up of 13 amino acids. CDR1 is MNHEY and CDR2 is SMNVEV in the germline V gene (reference sequence). This CDR3 reads CASSLTSVYEQYF. The CDR3 DNA is TGTGCCAGCAGCCTGACTAGCGTCTACGAGCAGTACTTC.

There are a few counts of this clone. Here the CDR3 reads CASSDRDTGKDEQYF. The CDR3 coding sequence is TGCGCCAGCAGCGACCGGGACACAGGAAAGGACGAGCAGTACTTC. The rearrangement joins TRBV5-1 to TRBJ2-7, with D possibly matching TRBD1 (6 bases). Germline V gene data show CDR1 as SGHRS and CDR2 as YFSETQ. V lost 4 bases to trimming and J lost 5 bases, with 19 bases between them. This CDR3 is built from 15 residues.

V gene TRBV23-1 combines with J gene TRBJ1-1, with D possibly being TRBD1 (5 bases). TRBV23-1 is recorded as an ORF, its role being uncertain. This CDR3 comprises 16 residues. Trimming took off 8 bases at V and 4 bases at J, with 23 bases between the two ends. As DNA, the CDR3 is TGCGCCAGCGTTTATAAGGAGTTGGGACTGGGCACTGAAGCTTTCTTT. It is translated as CASVYKELGLGTEAFF.

The J gene is TRBJ2-1, the V gene TRBV5-1, with D possibly matching TRBD2 (6 bases). V lost 0 bases and J lost 5, with 15 bases in between. Looked up from germline, CDR1 is SGHRS and CDR2 is YFSETQ. The CDR3 totals 16 residues. The CDR3 protein is CASSLESVTRNNEQFF. The CDR3 DNA reads as TGCGCCAGCAGCTTGGAAAGTGTGACTAGAAACAATGAGCAGTTCTTC.

This clone was detected only a few times. Here the CDR3 reads CASRDLIGNEQFF. The DNA of the CDR3 is TGCGCCAGCAGGGACTTAATAGGTAATGAGCAGTTCTTC. The chain joins TRBV5-1 to TRBJ2-1; D perhaps matches TRBD2 (5 bases). V was clipped by 5 bases and J by 7 bases, with 13 bases between them. The CDR3 has 13 residues. Germline V CDR1 and CDR2: SGHRS, YFSETQ. Supplemented by reference TRBV5-1 and TRBJ2-1, the full variable domain reads KAGVTQTPRYLIKTRGQQVTLSCSPISGHRSVSWYQQTPGQGLQFLFEYFSETQRNKGNFPGRFSGRQFSNSRSEMNVSTLELGDSALYLCASRDLIGNEQFFGPGTRLTVL.

The chain has TRBV6-1 and TRBJ2-2; D uncertain. CDR3 length: 14 amino acids. Looked up from germline, CDR1 is MNHNS and CDR2 is SASEGT. V gave up 8 bases and J gave up 2 bases, with 12 bases separating them. The CDR3 loop reads CASERGVNTGELFF. In DNA, the CDR3 is TGTGCCAGCGAACGAGGAGTTAACACCGGGGAGCTGTTTTTT.

This clone was recorded once. The chain carries TRBV5-8 and TRBJ2-3; TRBD1 might be the D (6 bases). V lost 0 bases to trimming and J lost 0 bases, with 8 bases between them. Germline CDR1 is SGHTS and CDR2 is YDEGEE. The length of the CDR3 is 15 residues. The CDR3 nucleotides are TGTGCCAGCAGCTTGGACAGGGCTAGCACAGATACGCAGTATTTT. Translating it yields CASSLDRASTDTQYF.

V is TRBV27 and J is TRBJ2-3, with 13 bases lining up with TRBD2. This CDR3 region has 19 residues. Looked up from germline, CDR1 is MNHEY and CDR2 is SMNVEV (reference sequence). Trimming cost V 3 bases and J 4 bases; bases outside gene matches: 13. The CDR3 here is CASSLLIPLAGGGSDTQYF. Here the CDR3 DNA reads TGTGCCAGCAGTTTGTTAATCCCACTAGCGGGAGGGGGCTCAGATACGCAGTATTTT.

The chain uses TRBV11-2 and TRBJ2-3, with 7 bases matching TRBD2. Germline CDR1 reads SGHAT; CDR2 reads FQNNGV. V lost 0 bases, J lost 2 bases, and 8 bases stayed unmatched. The CDR3 loop spans 17 amino acids. Here the CDR3 DNA reads TGTGCCAGCAGCTTAGAGTTGCTAGCGGTAGCCACAGATACGCAGTATTTT. Translated, it gives CASSLELLAVATDTQYF.

With respect to this clone: A junction boundary mismatches the germline segment, possibly from a read error. The V gene is TRBV7-9, the J gene TRBJ2-7; D might be TRBD2 (6 bases). The germline V gene has CDR1 SEHNR and CDR2 FQNEAQ (reference sequence). The CDR3 covers 13 residues. CDR3 sequence (DNA): TGTTCCAGCCAGCGGGCGAGCTCCTACGAGCAGTACTTC. Translating gives CSSQRASSYEQYF.

This chain joins TRBV4-3 and TRBJ2-3, with 8 bases that match TRBD1. The CDR3 consists of 14 residues. The J segment lost 6 bases and the V segment lost 1 base, leaving 3 bases of the junction unmatched. The germline CDR1 and CDR2 sequences are LGHNA and YSLEER. The DNA of the CDR3 is TGCGCCAGCAGCCAAGGACAGGGGTTGGATACGCAGTATTTT. Translated: CASSQGQGLDTQYF.

The chain couples TRBV4-3 to TRBJ2-2, with 13 bases aligning to TRBD2. The trim removed 0 bases at V and 4 bases at J, leaving 11 bases unmatched. Germline V CDR1 and CDR2: LGHNA, YSLEER. The CDR3 runs 20 residues. CDR3 in amino acids: CASSQDPPTTSGRSTGELFF. The CDR3 coding sequence is TGCGCCAGCAGCCAAGACCCCCCTACGACTAGCGGGAGGAGCACCGGGGAGCTGTTTTTT.

CDR3 DNA: TGTGCCAGCTCACCAGAGAGCGGGGAGCTGTTTTTT. Translating gives CASSPESGELFF. This chain uses TRBV18 with TRBJ2-2; D ambiguous. This CDR3 spans 12 amino acids. Per germline, CDR1 KGHSH and CDR2 LQKENI. Deletions cut 2 bases from V and 7 bases from J, with 5 bases between. Variable domain in full (rest from reference TRBV18 and TRBJ2-2): NAGVMQNPRHLVRRRGQEARLRCSPMKGHSHVYWYRQLPEEGLKFMVYLQKENIIDESGMPKERFSAEFPKEGPSILRIQQVVRGDSAAYFCASSPESGELFFGEGSRLTVL.

The chain has TRBV5-1 and TRBJ2-2; 10 positions agree with TRBD2. Looked up from germline, CDR1 is SGHRS and CDR2 is YFSETQ. Losses at the gene ends were 4 bases for V and 1 base for J; bases not matched to a gene: 4. The CDR3 runs 16 residues. CDR3 sequence: CASSPRTSGNTGELFF. The CDR3 DNA reads as TGCGCCAGCAGCCCTCGGACTAGCGGGAACACCGGGGAGCTGTTTTTT.

CDR3 in DNA: TGTGCCAGCACCCAGGGCTGGGCCGCAGATACGCAGTATTTT. Translated: CASTQGWAADTQYF. The J gene is TRBJ2-3, the V gene TRBV9, with D maybe TRBD1 (5 bases). Trimming removed 6 bases at V and 4 bases at J, with 15 bases between. The CDR3 is 14 residues long. CDR1 and CDR2 (germline): SGDLS, YYNGEE.

The rearrangement links TRBV7-2 to TRBJ2-7; D may be TRBD1 (6 bases). The CDR3 has 14 residues. Germline V gene data show CDR1 as SGHTA and CDR2 as FQGNSA. V lost 3 bases and J lost 2, with 11 bases in between. The DNA for the CDR3 is TGTGCCAGCAGCTTCGCCGGGACAACCTACGAGCAGTACTTC. Its protein product is CASSFAGTTYEQYF.

This clone was picked up a small number of times. The chain links TRBV5-6 to TRBJ2-2; D remains ambiguous. CDR3 length: 12 amino acids. V gave up 4 bases and J gave up 8 bases, with 9 bases separating them. CDR1 SGHDT and CDR2 YYEEEE come from the germline V gene. Here the CDR3 reads CASSRVIGELFF. The CDR3 nucleotides are TGTGCCAGCAGCAGAGTCATAGGGGAGCTGTTTTTT.

The chain carries TRBV7-3 and TRBJ2-5; the match to TRBD2 covers 7 bases. Germline CDR1 reads SGHTA; CDR2 reads FQGTGA. V was clipped by 3 bases and J by 3 bases; unmatched bases: 1. The CDR3 is 13 residues long. The CDR3 bases are TGTGCCAGCAGCTTCGGGGGGAAAGAGACCCAGTACTTC. This translates into CASSFGGKETQYF.

The J gene is TRBJ2-7, the V gene TRBV25-1; weak D call: TRBD2 (6 bases). Looked up from germline, CDR1 is MGHDK and CDR2 is SYGVNS. This CDR3 has 14 residues. With 2 bases removed from V and 5 bases from J, the gap between germline ends came to 13 bases. The CDR3: CASSEPGDLHEQYF. CDR3 DNA: TGTGCCAGCAGTGAACCGGGAGACCTCCACGAGCAGTACTTC.

The chain recombines TRBV9 with TRBJ1-2; 9 nucleotides agree with TRBD1. This CDR3 is built from 14 residues. V dropped 0 bases and J dropped 3; count of bases not matched to a gene: 0. The germline V gene encodes CDR1 SGDLS and CDR2 YYNGEE. CDR3 sequence (DNA): TGTGCCAGCAGCGTAGGGACAGGGGACTATGGCTACACCTTC. Translation gives CASSVGTGDYGYTF.

With regard to this clone: The junction departs from germline at one end; a sequencing error may be responsible. This rearrangement joins TRBV7-7 to TRBJ2-1; 10 bases map to TRBD1. From germline, CDR1 is SSHAT and CDR2 FNYEAQ (reference sequence). The CDR3 consists of 13 residues. The CDR3 is CASSSTGGTEQFF. In nucleotides, the CDR3 is TGTGCTAGCAGCTCGACAGGGGGCACTGAGCAGTTCTTC.

This rearrangement joins TRBV11-2 to TRBJ1-5, with 11 bases matching TRBD1. The CDR3 extends over 15 amino acids. V dropped 2 bases and J dropped 7; count of bases not matched to a gene: 4. The germline V gene has CDR1 SGHAT and CDR2 FQNNGV. The CDR3 sequence: CASSLLGTGGQPQHF. The CDR3 bases are TGTGCCAGCAGCTTATTGGGGACAGGGGGACAGCCCCAGCATTTT.

In DNA form, the CDR3 reads TGTGCCACCTCCGGGGCAGGGGATTACTACGAGCAGTACTTC. Encoded protein: CATSGAGDYYEQYF. The rearrangement joins TRBV28 to TRBJ2-5, with a possible D match to TRBD1 (6 bases). The tail of the sequence fits TRBJ2-7 better, so the J call may be wrong. Germline V gives CDR1 MDHEN, CDR2 SYDVKM. The CDR3 sequence is 14 residues long.

This clone was counted a single time. The chain uses TRBV28 and TRBJ1-2; tentatively, D is TRBD1 (6 bases). The CDR3 has 15 residues. Deletions cut 5 bases from V and 0 bases from J, with 13 bases between. CDR1 and CDR2 (germline): MDHEN, SYDVKM. CDR3 region: CASSETGHPNYGYTF. Written as DNA, the CDR3 is TGTGCCAGCAGTGAAACGGGACACCCTAACTATGGCTACACCTTC.

V usage is TRBV18 and J usage is TRBJ2-2; 7 bases fit TRBD2. Germline CDR1 is KGHSH and CDR2 is LQKENI. After removal of 2 bases from V and 4 bases from J, the junction contained 7 bases not matched to a gene. This CDR3 region has 16 residues. In DNA form, the CDR3 reads TGTGCCAGCTCACCAAGGGGCGGGAGCCTCACCGGGGAGCTGTTTTTT. It encodes CASSPRGGSLTGELFF.

This chain joins TRBV18 and TRBJ1-2; 8 nucleotides align to TRBD1. This CDR3 region has 15 residues. The ends lost 2 bases at V and 4 bases at J; junction bases unmatched: 6. Germline CDR1 reads KGHSH; CDR2 reads LQKENI. The CDR3 DNA sequence: TGTGCCAGCTCACCAGTAAACACAGGGGGCTATGGCTACACCTTC. Translated: CASSPVNTGGYGYTF.